The 32 T cell receptor beta chains listed next were all sequenced from one sample in a study of persistence of HIV-infected CD4 T cells. Their target antigens are unknown. Overlapping HIV-1 Gag 15-mer peptides at approximately 1 ug per peptide per mL were used. Sorted nonresponding memory CD4+ T cells were CD40L-negative, CD69-negative, CD45RO-high. The libraries were made with immunoSEQ version 4 in survey mode. Here immunoSEQ multiplex PCR was the method, and the copy in TCRdb shows in-frame clones only, minus some. The table has 36,000 or so clones, around 86% seen once. The specimen was cultured CD4+ T cells from PBMCs, collected from a patient who received antiretroviral therapy. The origin of the receptors is an adult with HIV. The donor label of this sample is uncertain.

In this sample, this clone turned up a few times. The J gene is TRBJ1-1, the V gene TRBV19; a possible D gene is TRBD1 (5 bases). V was pared by 8 bases and J by 1 base, with 17 bases between. The V gene's germline CDR1 is LNHDA and CDR2 SQIVND (reference sequence). The CDR3 consists of 15 residues. The CDR3 DNA is TGTGCCAGTGTATTCACAGGCAGCCGGAACACTGAAGCTTTCTTT. Translating gives CASVFTGSRNTEAFF.

The CDR3 DNA sequence: TGTGCCAGTAGTATCGGTTCGGGGGGCACTAACTATGGCTACACCTTC. As protein: CASSIGSGGTNYGYTF. This chain uses TRBV19 with TRBJ1-2, with a weak D call TRBD1 (6 bases). V was clipped by 3 bases and J by 0 bases, with 14 bases between them. Germline-derived CDR1 and CDR2 are LNHDA and SQIVND (reference sequence). The CDR3 contains 16 residues.

The gene calls are TRBV30 and TRBJ1-2; D uncertain. The CDR3 is made up of 14 amino acids. The ends were cut back, 3 bases at V and 6 bases at J, with 17 bases in the middle. The germline V gene encodes CDR1 GTSNPN and CDR2 SVGIG (reference sequence). This CDR3 is CAWRQAVLVDGYTF. In DNA, the CDR3 is TGTGCCTGGAGGCAGGCAGTTCTGGTTGATGGCTACACCTTC.

The rearrangement uses TRBV5-5 and TRBJ1-5; D is uncertain. Germline V CDR1 and CDR2: SGHKS, YYEKEE (reference sequence). The CDR3 totals 17 residues. The V and J ends lost 0 bases and 3 bases respectively, with 16 bases between them. The CDR3 bases are TGTGCCAGCAGCTTGGTCCCCGGTACGGGATTCAATCAGCCCCAGCATTTT. Translating gives CASSLVPGTGFNQPQHF. Together with reference TRBV5-5 and TRBJ1-5, the CDR3 gives the full variable domain: DAGVTQSPTHLIKTRGQQVTLRCSPISGHKSVSWYQQVLGQGPQFIFQYYEKEERGRGNFPDRFSARQFPNYSSELNVNALLLGDSALYLCASSLVPGTGFNQPQHFGDGTRLSIL.

The chain uses TRBV20-1 and TRBJ1-3; possible D gene TRBD1, 5 bases. With 3 bases removed from V and 1 base from J, the gap between germline ends came to 10 bases. The CDR3 covers 14 residues. Germline CDR1 reads DFQATT; CDR2 reads SNEGSKA (reference sequence). The chain's CDR3 is CSASEGNSGNTIYF. CDR3 in DNA: TGCAGTGCTAGTGAGGGGAATTCTGGAAACACCATATATTTT.

This chain connects TRBV7-9 to TRBJ1-2, with D possibly TRBD1 on 6 matching bases. From germline, CDR1 is SEHNR and CDR2 FQNEAQ (reference sequence). The ends were cut back, 5 bases at V and 2 bases at J, with 15 bases in the middle. The CDR3 sequence is 15 residues long. The DNA for the CDR3 is TGTGCCAGCAGCGTAGGGGGGCGCCTGAACTATGGCTACACCTTC. Its translation: CASSVGGRLNYGYTF.

The chain couples TRBV7-9 to TRBJ2-3; 9 positions match TRBD1. The junction had 3 bases not matched to a gene; V was cut back by 5 bases and J by 0 bases. CDR1 is SEHNR, CDR2 FQNEAQ, per germline (reference sequence). The CDR3 consists of 15 residues. The CDR3 coding sequence is TGTGCCAGCAGCGTCGGACAGGGGAGCACAGATACGCAGTATTTT. Amino acids: CASSVGQGSTDTQYF.

The chain uses TRBV19 and TRBJ2-1; D may be TRBD1 (5 bases). Germline assignment: CDR1 LNHDA and CDR2 SQIVND (reference sequence). The V gene lost 6 bases and the J gene lost 1 base, with 10 bases spanning the gap. The CDR3 loop spans 14 amino acids. Here the CDR3 DNA reads TGTGCCAGTAGCCACAAGGGGTCCTACAATGAGCAGTTCTTC. Translated: CASSHKGSYNEQFF.

There are a few counts of this clone. The chain uses TRBV7-9 and TRBJ2-7, with no clear D. The germline V gene has CDR1 SEHNR and CDR2 FQNEAQ (reference sequence). CDR3 length equals 13 residues. Deletions cut 1 base from V and 2 bases from J, with 6 bases between. CDR3 amino acids: CASSLEGTYEQYV. The CDR3 DNA is TGTGCCAGCAGCTTAGAAGGGACCTACGAGCAGTACGTC.

This clone came up a few times. The chain recombines TRBV9 with TRBJ2-4, with TRBD2 identical over 7 bases. The CDR3 contains 14 residues. Germline values: CDR1 SGDLS, CDR2 YYNGEE. With V trimmed by 7 bases and J by 7 bases, 11 bases remained unmatched. The CDR3 DNA follows: TGTGCCAGCGAGCGGGACCAGGGCGGGAACATTCAGTACTTC. Translating it yields CASERDQGGNIQYF.

V is TRBV19 and J is TRBJ1-5, with TRBD1 as a possible D gene (5 bases). The CDR3 has 17 residues. Looked up from germline, CDR1 is LNHDA and CDR2 is SQIVND (reference sequence). The V end lost 5 bases, the J end lost 0 bases, and 17 bases lay between the germline ends. In DNA form, the CDR3 reads TGTGCCAGTAGTGGTGACAGTGACGCCTATAGCAATCAGCCCCAGCATTTT. This sequence encodes CASSGDSDAYSNQPQHF.

This chain joins TRBV6-5 and TRBJ2-2; 7 bases agree with TRBD1. The germline CDR1 and CDR2 sequences are MNHEY and SVGAGI. This CDR3 comprises 15 residues. Losses at the gene ends were 5 bases for V and 7 bases for J; bases not matched to a gene: 10. CDR3 amino acids: CASSMRGRTGGELFF. For the CDR3, the DNA is TGTGCCAGCAGTATGAGGGGGCGAACGGGCGGGGAGCTGTTTTTT.

The chain uses TRBV4-1 and TRBJ2-3; 7 nucleotides match TRBD1. The CDR3 length is 16 residues. The V gene's germline CDR1 is MGHRA and CDR2 YSYEKL. The J segment lost 4 bases and the V segment lost 0 bases, leaving 7 bases of the junction unmatched. CDR3 nucleotide sequence: TGCGCCAGCAGCCAAGATCGGGGAACAGGGGCAGATACGCAGTATTTT. Translating it yields CASSQDRGTGADTQYF.

This chain connects TRBV5-1 to TRBJ2-6; no clear D gene. Germline CDR1 is SGHRS and CDR2 is YFSETQ. Trimming cost V 0 bases and J 2 bases, with 12 bases left between them. The CDR3 is made up of 17 amino acids. CDR3 sequence (DNA): TGCGCCAGCAGCTTGGGCGTGAGAGGCGCTGGGGCCAACGTCCTGACTTTC. This encodes CASSLGVRGAGANVLTF. The full variable domain, its missing parts supplied by reference TRBV5-1 and TRBJ2-6, is KAGVTQTPRYLIKTRGQQVTLSCSPISGHRSVSWYQQTPGQGLQFLFEYFSETQRNKGNFPGRFSGRQFSNSRSEMNVSTLELGDSALYLCASSLGVRGAGANVLTFGAGSRLTVL.

The chain recombines TRBV24-1 with TRBJ1-2; D is possibly TRBD1 (5 bases). V lost 1 base and J lost 8, with 10 bases in between. CDR3 size: 13 residues. CDR1 and CDR2 from the germline V gene are KGHDR and SFDVKD. CDR3 amino acids: CATSDLQAGGYTF. CDR3 sequence (DNA): TGTGCCACCAGTGATTTACAGGCTGGGGGCTACACCTTC.

V usage is TRBV6-5 and J usage is TRBJ1-5; D perhaps matches TRBD1 (6 bases). The CDR3 runs 15 residues. Deletions cut 0 bases from V and 6 bases from J, with 12 bases between. Germline-derived CDR1 and CDR2 are MNHEY and SVGAGI. The CDR3 here is CASSYSQGSSQPQHF. The CDR3 DNA is TGTGCCAGCAGTTACTCGCAGGGGTCGAGTCAGCCCCAGCATTTT.

The CDR3 sequence: CASITGGNYGYTF. CDR3 in DNA: TGTGCCAGCATTACAGGGGGCAACTATGGCTACACCTTC. The chain recombines TRBV12-3 or TRBV12-4 with TRBJ1-2, with 9 bases aligning to TRBD1. The CDR3 runs to 13 residues. J gave up 2 bases and V 7 bases, and 2 bases lay outside the gene matches.

This clone was seen a few times. This sequence joins TRBV9 and TRBJ2-1; 12 bases match TRBD2. Germline loops: CDR1 SGDLS, CDR2 YYNGEE. The V gene end was trimmed by 2 bases and the J gene end by 4 bases; junction bases not matched to a gene: 1. The CDR3 sequence is 15 residues long. CDR3 loop: CASSVGLAGYNEQFF. The CDR3 DNA reads TGTGCCAGCAGCGTTGGACTAGCGGGGTACAATGAGCAGTTCTTC.

The chain carries TRBV5-1 and TRBJ1-2; D remains ambiguous. V lost 5 bases, J lost 4 bases, and 15 bases lay in between. The CDR3 spans 14 residues. Per the germline V gene, CDR1 is SGHRS and CDR2 is YFSETQ. CDR3 DNA sequence: TGCGCCAGCAGTATGGATACAGAACTCTATGGCTACACCTTC. Its protein is CASSMDTELYGYTF.

The chain combines TRBV6-1 with TRBJ2-7; a weak D match, TRBD1 (6 bases). V was clipped by 8 bases and J by 4 bases, with 18 bases between them. Germline V gene data show CDR1 as MNHNS and CDR2 as SASEGT. The CDR3 covers 14 residues. The CDR3 coding sequence is TGTGCCAGCCGGGGTGACAGGCCAAGATACGAGCAGTACGTC. Translated: CASRGDRPRYEQYV.

The chain employs TRBV9 and TRBJ2-1; D uncertain. In germline, CDR1 is SGDLS, CDR2 YYNGEE. The ends were cut back, 3 bases at V and 5 bases at J, with 15 bases in the middle. This CDR3 is built from 15 residues. CDR3 residues: CASSEYSNPNNEQFF. CDR3 sequence (DNA): TGTGCCAGCAGCGAGTACAGCAACCCCAACAATGAGCAGTTCTTC.

Only one count was recorded for this clone. The chain couples TRBV9 to TRBJ1-6; no clear D gene. Germline lookup yields CDR1 SGDLS and CDR2 YYNGEE. This CDR3 region has 14 residues. The germline V and J ends were trimmed by 2 bases and 7 bases, with 10 bases remaining between them. The CDR3 coding sequence is TGTGCCAGCAGCGTTTCCGGGAGAAATTCACCCCTCCACTTT. As protein: CASSVSGRNSPLHF.

The V call is TRBV29-1, the J call TRBJ2-2, with 7 bases fitting TRBD1. Germline-derived CDR1 and CDR2 are SQVTM and ANQGSEA. V lost 7 bases, J lost 4 bases, and 6 bases stayed unmatched. This CDR3 has 13 residues. The CDR3 DNA is TGCAGCGCCCGGACAGGATCCACCGGGGAGCTGTTTTTT. Residues: CSARTGSTGELFF.

This clone is classed as medium-sized. The chain couples TRBV3-1 (or the pseudogene TRBV3-2) to TRBJ1-6, with TRBD1 identical over 9 bases. Looked up from germline, CDR1 is LGHDT and CDR2 is YNNKEL (reference sequence). V lost 0 bases and J lost 7; bases outside the gene matches: 7. The CDR3 extends over 17 amino acids. The CDR3 spells CASSQEEGGQGNSPLHF. DNA of the CDR3: TGTGCCAGCAGCCAAGAAGAAGGGGGACAGGGCAATTCACCCCTCCACTTT.

J is TRBJ1-6 and V is TRBV12-3 or TRBV12-4; D ambiguous. The CDR3 runs to 13 residues. V was shortened by 6 bases and J by 9 bases, with 12 bases between the two germline ends. The CDR3 DNA sequence: TGTGCCAGCAGCCGAGGAACGTCTTCACCCCTCCACTTT. It specifies CASSRGTSSPLHF.

The rearrangement uses TRBV5-1 and TRBJ2-7; tentative D call: TRBD1 (6 bases). Germline V gene data show CDR1 as SGHRS and CDR2 as YFSETQ. The CDR3 has 15 residues. V was pared by 5 bases and J by 5 bases, with 20 bases between. CDR3: CASSLHRVETDEQYF. Here the CDR3 DNA reads TGCGCCAGCAGTCTCCACAGGGTTGAAACGGACGAGCAGTACTTC.

The rearrangement links TRBV7-8 to TRBJ1-1, with D maybe TRBD1 (6 bases). From germline, CDR1 is SGHVS and CDR2 FQNEAQ. V lost 5 bases and J lost 6, with 13 bases in between. The CDR3 consists of 13 residues. CDR3: CASSGGGAAEAFF. CDR3 bases: TGTGCCAGCAGCGGAGGGGGGGCCGCTGAAGCTTTCTTT.

This clone was recorded only once. The V call is TRBV2, the J call TRBJ2-7; D ambiguous. Between the trimmed V and J ends, which lost 4 bases and 4 bases, there was a span of 11 bases. Germline V CDR1 and CDR2: SNHLY, FYNNEI. This CDR3 spans 13 amino acids. The CDR3 reads CASSGPPAYEQYF. The CDR3 DNA reads TGTGCCAGCAGTGGTCCCCCAGCTTACGAGCAGTACTTC.

The rearrangement links TRBV19 to TRBJ2-1, with D uncertain. CDR3 size: 11 residues. The V gene lost 6 bases and the J gene lost 6 bases, with 6 bases spanning the gap. The germline V gene encodes CDR1 LNHDA and CDR2 SQIVND (reference sequence). The CDR3: CASRNVNEQFF. CDR3 nucleotide sequence: TGTGCCAGTAGGAACGTCAATGAGCAGTTCTTC.

J is TRBJ2-4 and V is TRBV18, with 9 bases fitting TRBD2. Germline CDR1 KGHSH, CDR2 LQKENI. V lost 4 bases and J lost 4; bases outside the gene matches: 5. CDR3 length: 15 residues. Written as DNA, the CDR3 is TGTGCCAGCTCACGGGCTAGCGGGGTTAAAAACATTCAGTACTTC. As protein: CASSRASGVKNIQYF.

The V call is TRBV19, the J call TRBJ1-2; D ambiguous. Trimming stripped 8 bases from V and 8 bases from J, with 15 bases between. The CDR3 sequence is 12 residues long. The V gene's germline CDR1 is LNHDA and CDR2 SQIVND (reference sequence). In DNA, the CDR3 is TGTGCCAGTGGAGCCGGCCGGTTGGGCTACACCTTC. Its protein is CASGAGRLGYTF.

This clone has more than one count but fewer than ten. The V and J genes are TRBV6-5 and TRBJ1-1, with D possibly TRBD1 on 6 matching bases. The V end was cut by 4 bases, the J end by 0 bases, with 12 bases between. Germline V CDR1 and CDR2: MNHEY, SVGAGI. The CDR3 has 15 residues. The CDR3 region has the DNA TGTGCCAGCAGTTTCAGGACAGAGATGAACACTGAAGCTTTCTTT. Translation: CASSFRTEMNTEAFF.